The present entry profiles one T cell receptor (beta chain) with its context. Its matching antigen is unknown. Data came from immunoSEQ multiplex PCR; TCRdb stores just in-frame clones and leaves some out. Of 70,000 to 80,000 clones in the sample, 88% were seen once. This entry comes from a study of OX40 agonist ivuxolimab in advanced cancers. Study details: Two patients with cutaneous melanoma and one with hepatocellular carcinoma, three in total, showed partial responses.

Study results and caveats: Nonresponders, in some cases, also had low normalized T-cell clonal expansion.

CDR1 is MDHEN and CDR2 is SYDVKM in the germline V gene. Trimming took off 7 bases at V and 1 base at J, with 11 bases between the two ends. The CDR3 has 13 residues. This sample comprised CD4+ or CD8+ T cells sorted from blood, obtained in a trial of the OX40 agonist ivuxolimab. The TCR sequence derives from an adult with an advanced solid tumor such as melanoma, head and neck, liver or kidney cancer. This sequence joins TRBV28 and TRBJ2-7; no reliable D call. CDR3 sequence: CASTLGSSYEQYF. In DNA, the CDR3 is TGTGCCAGCACCCTCGGAAGTTCCTACGAGCAGTACTTC.